This T cell receptor (beta chain) is drawn from a study of T cells after yellow fever vaccination. TCR cDNA, made by 5'RACE template switching, carried an added universal primer site and UMIs. TCRdb reprocessed the 5' RACE reads with MiXCR, giving one entry per CDR3 protein. This sample has about 340,000 distinct CDR3 sequences, with approximately 3.9% found just once. This CDR3 is 13 amino acids long. With 5 bases removed from V and 3 bases from J, the gap between germline ends came to 10 bases. Germline V gene data show CDR1 as SGHDT and CDR2 as YYEEEE. The material was PBMCs, obtained 5 days after the yellow fever booster vaccination. The TCR comes from a man younger than 35 who received the YFV17D yellow fever vaccine. The rearrangement joins TRBV5-6 to TRBJ2-3, with D perhaps matching TRBD2 (5 bases). CDR3 region: CASSITGTDTQYF. Here the CDR3 DNA reads TGTGCCAGCAGTATCACGGGGACAGATACGCAGTATTTT.